This TCR beta chain derives from a study of T cell responses to AZD1222 COVID-19 vaccine. As for the study in general: Second doses that came at about 4 or about 12 weeks were put together.

The CDR3 has 13 residues. The germline CDR1 and CDR2 sequences are SGHRS and YFSETQ. V gave up 4 bases and J gave up 4 bases; unmatched junction bases: 3. Sequencing was performed with immunoSEQ multiplex PCR; in TCRdb, only in-frame clones are kept and a portion is missing. Seen here are some 120,000 clones, over 75% observed once, and the top ten hold roughly a tenth. The TCR sequence derives from an adult in good health. The chain carries TRBV5-1 and TRBJ2-5; 8 bases are shared with TRBD2. The sample consisted of peripheral blood, taken on day 0 of AZD1222 vaccination. CDR3 DNA: TGCGCCAGCAGCGGACTAGCCGGAGAGACCCAGTACTTC. It specifies CASSGLAGETQYF.